This T cell receptor (beta chain) was sequenced for a study of control samples from healthy donors and cancer patients. TCRdb's copy holds only in-frame clones and misses some; the assay was immunoSEQ multiplex PCR. The sample records roughly 150,000 clones, around 90% being singletons. Trimming stripped 9 bases from V and 5 bases from J, with 16 bases between. CDR1 is LNHDA and CDR2 is SQIVND in the germline V gene (reference sequence). The CDR3 totals 14 residues. This sequence originates from a man aged 18 to 29 in good health. The sequenced sample consisted of blood. The chain carries TRBV19 and TRBJ1-4; D might be TRBD1 (5 bases). CDR3 coding DNA: TGTGCCAGCCGGAGACAGTCCGGGAATGAAAAACTGTTTTTT. It translates to CASRRQSGNEKLFF.